Below, 13 T cell receptor beta chains from the same sample are listed, as sequenced in a study of blood T cell repertoires in COVID-19. Clones were read by immunoSEQ multiplex PCR, and TCRdb kept only the in-frame ones, dropping some. The data contain more than 200,000 clones, less than 90% of them singletons. The specimen sequenced was peripheral blood. Receptors were obtained from a man aged 70 or older with acute or convalescent COVID-19.

The CDR3 reads CASRTGTGDEKLFF. The CDR3 nucleotides are TGCGCCAGCAGAACCGGGACAGGGGATGAAAAACTGTTTTTT. The rearrangement joins TRBV5-1 to TRBJ1-4; the match to TRBD1 covers 10 bases. This CDR3 has 14 amino acids. The junction had 4 bases not matched to a gene; V was cut back by 5 bases and J by 6 bases. Per germline, CDR1 SGHRS and CDR2 YFSETQ.

This clone was seen only once. The genes are TRBV11-3 and TRBJ2-1, with D perhaps TRBD1 (6 bases). Trimming pared 4 bases from V and 4 bases from J, leaving 8 bases between. This CDR3 has 13 residues. Germline V gene lookup returns CDR1 SGHNT and CDR2 YENEEA. The CDR3 DNA reads as TGTGCCAGCAGCTCTACAGGGTACAATGAGCAGTTCTTC. Protein: CASSSTGYNEQFF.

The gene calls are TRBV9 and TRBJ2-5; TRBD2 matches 7 bases. V shed 0 bases and J 4 bases; nucleotides not matched to a gene: 3. The CDR3 contains 14 residues. Germline CDR1 and CDR2: SGDLS and YYNGEE. The CDR3 DNA follows: TGTGCCAGCAGCGTAGGCGGGGGATCAGAGACCCAGTACTTC. The encoded protein is CASSVGGGSETQYF.

The V gene is TRBV24-1, the J gene TRBJ2-2; TRBD1 matches at 8 bases. Germline values: CDR1 KGHDR, CDR2 SFDVKD. V lost 4 bases, J lost 0 bases, and 9 bases stayed unmatched. This CDR3 spans 18 amino acids. This CDR3 is CATSDRARTGSNTGELFF. DNA of the CDR3: TGTGCCACCAGTGACCGTGCCCGGACAGGGTCGAACACCGGGGAGCTGTTTTTT.

The chain joins TRBV29-1 to TRBJ1-1; D is unresolved. V lost 6 bases and J 9 bases, leaving 17 bases between the germline ends. Germline V lookup: CDR1 SQVTM, CDR2 ANQGSEA. The CDR3 spans 12 residues. CDR3 in amino acids: CSVDDSNSKAFF. The CDR3, as DNA: TGCAGCGTAGACGACTCGAACTCTAAAGCTTTCTTT. Variable domain in full (rest from reference TRBV29-1 and TRBJ1-1): SAVISQKPSRDICQRGTSLTIQCQVDSQVTMMFWYRQQPGQSLTLIATANQGSEATYESGFVIDKFPISRPNLTFSTLTVSNMSPEDSSIYLCSVDDSNSKAFFGQGTRLTVV.

V is TRBV4-1 and J is TRBJ1-1, with 7 nucleotides matching TRBD1. This CDR3 spans 15 amino acids. Germline V CDR1 and CDR2: MGHRA, YSYEKL. Trimming cost V 0 bases and J 3 bases; bases outside gene matches: 4. DNA for the CDR3: TGCGCCAGCAGCCAAGAACCGGGGACAGACACTGAAGCTTTCTTT. Translation gives CASSQEPGTDTEAFF.

This rearrangement joins TRBV6-2 or TRBV6-3 to TRBJ1-5; D is unresolved. Per the germline V gene, CDR1 is MNHEY and CDR2 is SVGEGT. There are 15 residues in the CDR3. Trimming stripped 2 bases from V and 0 bases from J, with 8 bases between. The chain's CDR3 is CASSYSTHSNQPQHF. The CDR3 DNA reads TGTGCCAGCAGTTACAGTACACATAGCAATCAGCCCCAGCATTTT.

The V and J genes are TRBV6-6 and TRBJ2-1; weak D call: TRBD2 (6 bases). The CDR3 spans 13 residues. The germline gives CDR1 MNHNY, CDR2 SVGAGI (reference sequence). Trimming removed 5 bases at V and 7 bases at J, with 12 bases between. CDR3 sequence: CASSPRLGNEQFF. In DNA form, the CDR3 reads TGTGCCAGCAGTCCCCGACTAGGAAATGAGCAGTTCTTC.

This chain joins TRBV9 and TRBJ2-1, with unresolved D. The germline V gene encodes CDR1 SGDLS and CDR2 YYNGEE. There are 13 residues in the CDR3. Trimming pared 0 bases from V and 6 bases from J, leaving 7 bases between. CDR3 sequence: CASSVGLLNEQFF. The CDR3 DNA is TGTGCCAGCAGCGTAGGACTTCTCAATGAGCAGTTCTTC.

The chain combines TRBV5-1 with TRBJ1-6, with 8 bases that match TRBD1. J was trimmed by 10 bases and V by 5 bases; bases with no gene match: 8. Germline loops: CDR1 SGHRS, CDR2 YFSETQ. There are 14 residues in the CDR3. CDR3 amino acids: CASSPGGSDSPLHF. As DNA, the CDR3 is TGCGCCAGCAGTCCAGGGGGCTCGGACTCACCCCTCCACTTT. The complete variable domain, with remaining parts taken from reference TRBV5-1 and TRBJ1-6, reads KAGVTQTPRYLIKTRGQQVTLSCSPISGHRSVSWYQQTPGQGLQFLFEYFSETQRNKGNFPGRFSGRQFSNSRSEMNVSTLELGDSALYLCASSPGGSDSPLHFGNGTRLTVT.

The gene calls are TRBV25-1 and TRBJ1-6, with 7 bases aligning to TRBD1. Germline CDR1 and CDR2: MGHDK and SYGVNS. CDR3 length: 14 residues. V was clipped by 4 bases and J by 6 bases; unmatched bases: 3. In DNA form, the CDR3 reads TGTGCCAGCAGTGGAGACAGGGCTAATTCACCCCTCCACTTT. This encodes CASSGDRANSPLHF.

This rearrangement joins TRBV11-2 to TRBJ2-1, with TRBD2 identical over 8 bases. CDR3 size: 14 residues. Germline CDR1 SGHAT, CDR2 FQNNGV. The junction had 5 bases not matched to a gene; V was cut back by 0 bases and J by 10 bases. The CDR3 is CASSLENASGEQFF. In DNA, the CDR3 is TGTGCCAGCAGCTTAGAGAACGCTAGCGGGGAGCAGTTCTTC. Full variable domain (rest looked up from reference TRBV11-2 and TRBJ2-1): EAGVAQSPRYKIIEKRQSVAFWCNPISGHATLYWYQQILGQGPKLLIQFQNNGVVDDSQLPKDRFSAERLKGVDSTLKIQPAKLEDSAVYLCASSLENASGEQFFGPGTRLTVL.

This chain uses TRBV7-2 with TRBJ2-3, with D perhaps matching TRBD2 (6 bases). Germline values: CDR1 SGHTA, CDR2 FQGNSA. This CDR3 comprises 15 residues. Trimming removed 1 base at V and 0 bases at J, with 8 bases between. As DNA, the CDR3 is TGTGCCAGCAGCTTAGGGGAGGCTAGCACAGATACGCAGTATTTT. Its protein is CASSLGEASTDTQYF.